This is a list of T cell receptor beta chains from one sample in a study of shared clonotypes between healthy human individuals. This table comes from immunoSEQ multiplex PCR, and its TCRdb copy is limited to in-frame clones, with some not included. In the table there are under 2,500,000 clones, under 97% of which are singletons. The sequencing input was naive CD4+ T cells sorted from blood. These TCRs come from a man aged 18-30 years in good health. Each CDR3 is given with its conserved first and last residue. The D gene is left open where the match is weak. The size field is filled for only some rows; it gives once, few, many or a size class.

j_call,d_call,v_call,clone_size,cdr3_nt,cdr3_aa
TRBJ2-7,-,TRBV5-6,-,TGTGCCAGCAGCTTAGGCGTCACCTCCTACGAGCAGTACTTC,CASSLGVTSYEQYF
TRBJ1-6,TRBD1,TRBV7-9,-,TGTGCCAGCAGCCCCCTTGGGAGGGGACAGGGGGATTCACCCCTCCACTTT,CASSPLGRGQGDSPLHF
TRBJ1-5,-,TRBV5-8,-,TGTGCCAGCAGCTTCACAGGGCCCAATCAGCCCCAGCATTTT,CASSFTGPNQPQHF
TRBJ2-1,-,TRBV5-1,-,TGCGCCAGCAGCTTGGGAGCGTTCGAACAGTTCTTC,CASSLGAFEQFF
TRBJ1-1,TRBD1,TRBV30,-,TGTGCCTGGAGTCCAGGGGGCGCGCTGTTGAACACTGAAGCTTTCTTT,CAWSPGGALLNTEAFF
TRBJ1-1,-,TRBV7-2,-,TGTGCCAGCAGCTCACGGACTTTTAACACTGAAGCTTTCTTT,CASSSRTFNTEAFF
TRBJ2-7,-,TRBV11-3,-,TGTGCCAGCAGCTCAGGTTATGGGGGGACCTACGAGCAGTACTTC,CASSSGYGGTYEQYF
TRBJ2-1,-,TRBV2,-,TGTGCCAGCAGTGAGGGCAATGAGCAGTTCTTC,CASSEGNEQFF
TRBJ2-7,-,TRBV10-2,-,TGCGCCAGCACCCCCTTTCCGACACCCTCCTACGAGCAGTACTTC,CASTPFPTPSYEQYF
TRBJ2-5,-,TRBV10-1,-,TGCGCCAGCAGTGAGTCAATGGGACCCCAAGAGACCCAGTACTTC,CASSESMGPQETQYF
TRBJ2-5,TRBD2,TRBV19,-,TGTGCCAGTAGTATAGATCTCGGAGCGGGAGGGTTTGGAGAGACCCAGTACTTC,CASSIDLGAGGFGETQYF
TRBJ2-5,TRBD2,TRBV10-3,-,TGTGCCATCAGTGATGGGCGGGGGATGGAGACCCAGTACTTC,CAISDGRGMETQYF
TRBJ2-4,TRBD1,TRBV5-1,once,TGCGCCAGCAGCTTGTCCGGGACAGCAAACATTCAGTACTTC,CASSLSGTANIQYF
TRBJ1-1,-,TRBV19,-,TGTGCCAGTAGTCCGCAGGCGGGGACTGAAGCTTTCTTT,CASSPQAGTEAFF
TRBJ2-7,-,TRBV10-2,-,TGCGCCAGCACAGGACAGTTCTACGAGCAGTACTTC,CASTGQFYEQYF
TRBJ1-1,TRBD1,TRBV28,once,TGTGCCAGCAGTTCCCCGGGACAGTCAAACACTGAAGCTTTCTTT,CASSSPGQSNTEAFF
TRBJ2-7,-,TRBV11-2,-,TGTGCCAGCAGCCGAGAGGCAGGGACCTACGAGCAGTACTTC,CASSREAGTYEQYF
TRBJ2-2,-,TRBV5-1,-,TGCGCCAGCTCTCGGGCGGCGAAAACTTCGAACACCGGGGAGCTGTTTTTT,CASSRAAKTSNTGELFF
TRBJ1-2,-,TRBV7-9,-,TGTGCCAGCAGTGAGACGAACTATGGCTACACCTTC,CASSETNYGYTF
TRBJ2-7,-,TRBV6-5,-,TGTGCCAGCAGACCAGAGTGGGGCCCCCACGAGCAGTACTTC,CASRPEWGPHEQYF
TRBJ1-2,TRBD1,TRBV5-1,-,TGCGCCAGCAGCTTGGAAGGGGGCTCGGTCTATGGCTACACCTTC,CASSLEGGSVYGYTF
TRBJ2-1,TRBD2,TRBV5-1,once,TGCGCCAGCAGCTTGGAGGGAGGGTACAATGAGCAGTTCTTC,CASSLEGGYNEQFF
TRBJ1-6,-,TRBV5-4,-,TGTGCCGTATCGTCAGGGAGCTCCTATAATTCACCCCTCCACTTT,CAVSSGSSYNSPLHF
TRBJ2-5,TRBD2,TRBV18,-,TGTGCCAGCTCACCAAATAGCGGGAGTGGGGAGACCCAGTACTTC,CASSPNSGSGETQYF
TRBJ2-1,-,TRBV5-1,-,TGCGCCAGCAGCCTGGGCGCAGGGATCGATGAGCAGTTCTTC,CASSLGAGIDEQFF
TRBJ2-7,TRBD1,TRBV6-1,once,TGTGCCAGCAGTGATGGCCGGGGACAGGGGCAGTACGAGCAGTACTTC,CASSDGRGQGQYEQYF
TRBJ2-1,TRBD2,TRBV9,-,TGTGCCAGCAGCCCCCTCCTAGCGGGGGGATCAAATGAGCAGTTCTTC,CASSPLLAGGSNEQFF
TRBJ1-2,-,TRBV19,-,TGTGCCAGTAGTATTCTCCAGGGGAGCGACTATGGCTACACCTTC,CASSILQGSDYGYTF
TRBJ1-6,-,TRBV28,-,TGTGCCAGCAGTTTGTCAGGGTTAAATTCACCCCTCCACTTT,CASSLSGLNSPLHF
TRBJ2-5,TRBD2,TRBV7-2,once,TGTGCCAGCAGCTTAATCGCGGGGGGTCAGACCCAGTACTTC,CASSLIAGGQTQYF
TRBJ2-7,TRBD1,TRBV15,-,TGTGCCACCAGCCCCCGCCGGACAGGGGGCGGCTACGAGCAGTACTTC,CATSPRRTGGGYEQYF
TRBJ2-7,TRBD1,TRBV7-2,-,TGTGCCAGCAGCCTACAGGGGGCCCTTCCCTACGAGCAGTACTTC,CASSLQGALPYEQYF
TRBJ1-6,-,TRBV6-6,-,TGTGCCAGCAGTTACCCAGCCAATTTCTATAATTCACCCCTCCACTTT,CASSYPANFYNSPLHF
TRBJ2-5,-,TRBV4-3,-,TGCGCCAGCAGCCAAGAGCCCCCTGACGGGAAAGAGACCCAGTACTTC,CASSQEPPDGKETQYF
TRBJ2-1,TRBD2,TRBV5-1,once,TGCGCCAGCAGCCGTAGAGCGGGATCGTCCTACAATGAGCAGTTCTTC,CASSRRAGSSYNEQFF